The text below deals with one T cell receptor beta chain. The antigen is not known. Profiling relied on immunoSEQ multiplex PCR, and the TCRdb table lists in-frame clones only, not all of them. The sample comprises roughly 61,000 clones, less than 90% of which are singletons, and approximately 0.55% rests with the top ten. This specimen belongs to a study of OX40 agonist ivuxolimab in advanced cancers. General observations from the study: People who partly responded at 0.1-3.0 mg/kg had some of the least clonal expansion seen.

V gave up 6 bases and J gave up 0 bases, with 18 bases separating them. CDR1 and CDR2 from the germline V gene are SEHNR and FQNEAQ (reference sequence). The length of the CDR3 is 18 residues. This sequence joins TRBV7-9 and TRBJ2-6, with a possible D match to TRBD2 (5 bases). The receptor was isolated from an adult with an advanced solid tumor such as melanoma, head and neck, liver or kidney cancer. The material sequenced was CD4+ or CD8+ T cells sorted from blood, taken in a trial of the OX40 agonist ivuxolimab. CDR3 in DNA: TGTGCCAGCAGGCCCCGCGGAGGATTAAGCTCTGGGGCCAACGTCCTGACTTTC. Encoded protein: CASRPRGGLSSGANVLTF.